This T cell receptor (beta chain) was sequenced during a study of T cells in localized non-small cell lung cancer. Study results and caveats: In adjacent lung, a median roughly 62 of the top 100 tumor clones were found. Longer overall survival accompanied higher blood T cell density.

Profiling relied on immunoSEQ multiplex PCR, and the TCRdb table lists in-frame clones only, not all of them. The sample has 40,000 to 65,000 clones; around 80% are singletons. J was trimmed by 6 bases and V by 9 bases; bases with no gene match: 19. Germline V lookup: CDR1 ENHRY, CDR2 SYGVKD. The CDR3 is 16 amino acids. About this clone itself: Its antigen is unknown.

This sequence was found in a man between 40 and 75 years old with stage III lung adenocarcinoma. The chain has TRBV10-3 and TRBJ1-2; 7 bases fit TRBD1. This specimen was peripheral blood mononuclear cells, taken before any cancer treatment. The CDR3 DNA reads as TGTGCCATTCTGAATCAGGGGGGCTGGACGAGAAATGGCTACACCTTC. Its protein is CAILNQGGWTRNGYTF.